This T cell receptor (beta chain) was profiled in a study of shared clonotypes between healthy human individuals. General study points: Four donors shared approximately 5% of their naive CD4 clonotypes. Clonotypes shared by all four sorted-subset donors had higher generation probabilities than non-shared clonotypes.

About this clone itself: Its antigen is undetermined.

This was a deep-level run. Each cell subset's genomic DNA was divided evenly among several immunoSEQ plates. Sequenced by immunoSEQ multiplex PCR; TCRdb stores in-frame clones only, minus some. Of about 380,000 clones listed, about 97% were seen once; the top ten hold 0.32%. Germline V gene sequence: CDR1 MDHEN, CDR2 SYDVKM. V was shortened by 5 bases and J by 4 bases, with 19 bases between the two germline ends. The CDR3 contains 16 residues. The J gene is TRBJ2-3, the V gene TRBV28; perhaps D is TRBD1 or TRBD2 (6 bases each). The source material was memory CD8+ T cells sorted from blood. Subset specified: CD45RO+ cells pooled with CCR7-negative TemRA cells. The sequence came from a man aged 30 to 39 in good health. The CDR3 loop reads CASSNIGKGGADTQYF. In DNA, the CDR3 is TGTGCCAGCAGTAATATAGGGAAGGGGGGCGCAGATACGCAGTATTTT. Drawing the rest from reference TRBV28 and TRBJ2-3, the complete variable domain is DVKVTQSSRYLVKRTGEKVFLECVQDMDHENMFWYRQDPGLGLRLIYFSYDVKMKEKGDIPEGYSVSREKKERFSLILESASTNQTSMYLCASSNIGKGGADTQYFGPGTRLTVL.